The 28 T cell receptor beta chains presented below share a single source sample, sequenced in a study of OX40 agonist ivuxolimab in advanced cancers. The method was immunoSEQ multiplex PCR; TCRdb's version includes in-frame clones alone and lacks a portion of them. The data contain around 20,000 clones, around three quarters of them singletons. This sample comprised CD4+ or CD8+ T cells sorted from blood, obtained in a trial of the OX40 agonist ivuxolimab. The receptors were sampled from an adult with an advanced solid tumor such as melanoma, head and neck, liver or kidney cancer.

The chain recombines TRBV19 with TRBJ1-2; no clear D. In germline, CDR1 is LNHDA, CDR2 SQIVND (reference sequence). The CDR3 runs 12 residues. V gave up 1 base and J gave up 4 bases, with 4 bases separating them. DNA for the CDR3: TGTGCCAGTAGTATAGCGGCCTATGGCTACACCTTC. Its protein is CASSIAAYGYTF.

This clone was found once. The V and J genes are TRBV5-1 and TRBJ1-2, with 8 bases that match TRBD1. J lost 7 bases, V lost 5 bases, and 10 bases had no gene match. The CDR3 has 14 residues. Germline V lookup: CDR1 SGHRS, CDR2 YFSETQ. As DNA, the CDR3 is TGCGCCAGCAGGCCACCCCAGGGGGCCCTTGGCTACACCTTC. This sequence encodes CASRPPQGALGYTF.

This chain joins TRBV12-5 and TRBJ1-4; D uncertain. Looked up from germline, CDR1 is LGHNT and CDR2 is FRNRAP. This CDR3 has 15 residues. The V and J ends lost 1 base and 0 bases respectively, with 6 bases between them. CDR3 loop: CASGLEGSTNEKLFF. The DNA for the CDR3 is TGTGCTAGTGGTTTGGAAGGGTCAACTAATGAAAAACTGTTTTTT. Full variable domain (rest looked up from reference TRBV12-5 and TRBJ1-4): DARVTQTPRHKVTEMGQEVTMRCQPILGHNTVFWYRQTMMQGLELLAYFRNRAPLDDSGMPKDRFSAEMPDATLATLKIQPSEPRDSAVYFCASGLEGSTNEKLFFGSGTQLSVL.

This clone is classed as medium-sized. V is TRBV7-6 and J is TRBJ2-5; D could derive from TRBD1 or TRBD2 (5 bases each). The CDR3 is 13 residues long. V gave up 2 bases and J gave up 7 bases, with 11 bases separating them. Germline loops: CDR1 SGHVS, CDR2 FNYEAQ. CDR3 sequence (DNA): TGTGCCAGCAGCTTAACTCTTGGGGGGACCCAGTACTTC. Protein: CASSLTLGGTQYF. The full variable domain, rest sourced from reference TRBV7-6 and TRBJ2-5, is GAGVSQSPRYKVTKRGQDVALRCDPISGHVSLYWYRQALGQGPEFLTYFNYEAQQDKSGLPNDRFSAERPEGSISTLTIQRTEQRDSAMYRCASSLTLGGTQYFGPGTRLLVL.

This clone appeared once. The chain employs TRBV4-2 and TRBJ2-7; the D gene is possibly TRBD2 (7 bases). Deletions cut 1 base from V and 0 bases from J, with 13 bases between. Germline CDR1 and CDR2: LGHNA and YNFKEQ. This CDR3 has 16 residues. This CDR3 is CASSQVRGQSSYEQYF. CDR3 in DNA: TGTGCCAGCAGCCAAGTGCGGGGGCAGAGCTCCTACGAGCAGTACTTC.

The J gene is TRBJ2-3, the V gene TRBV4-3; weak D call: TRBD1 (5 bases). Looked up from germline, CDR1 is LGHNA and CDR2 is YSLEER. The CDR3 sequence is 17 residues long. V lost 0 bases to trimming and J lost 3 bases, with 16 bases between them. CDR3 nucleotide sequence: TGCGCCAGCAGCCAAGAGATGGGGCTGACGAGAACAGATACGCAGTATTTT. Its protein is CASSQEMGLTRTDTQYF.

V and J are TRBV7-3 and TRBJ2-1, with D maybe TRBD1 (5 bases). The CDR3 covers 15 residues. V shed 4 bases and J shed 6 bases, with 16 bases lying between them. CDR1 and CDR2 from the germline V gene are SGHTA and FQGTGA. The chain's CDR3 is CASSSGGRVGNEQFF. CDR3 coding DNA: TGTGCCAGCAGCTCGGGTGGCAGGGTAGGCAATGAGCAGTTCTTC.

Comments on this clone: This sample includes further DNA sequences coding for the same CDR3. This chain connects TRBV5-1 to TRBJ1-3; D is possibly TRBD1 (5 bases). V shed 4 bases and J shed 0 bases, with 8 bases lying between them. Germline V gene lookup returns CDR1 SGHRS and CDR2 YFSETQ. CDR3 length: 14 residues. CDR3 amino acids: CASSGTGSGNTIYF. The CDR3 DNA is TGCGCCAGCAGCGGGACGGGCTCTGGAAACACCATATATTTT.

The CDR3 region is CASSLVSGQGLGSPLHF. In DNA, the CDR3 is TGTGCCAGCAGCTTAGTATCCGGACAGGGACTGGGATCACCCCTCCACTTT. V usage is TRBV7-2 and J usage is TRBJ1-6, with TRBD1 matching over 8 bases. With V trimmed by 1 base and J by 10 bases, 12 bases remained unmatched. The CDR3 is 17 amino acids. CDR1 is SGHTA, CDR2 FQGNSA, per germline. The full variable domain, with the rest looked up from reference TRBV7-2 and TRBJ1-6, is GAGVSQSPSNKVTEKGKDVELRCDPISGHTALYWYRQSLGQGLEFLIYFQGNSAPDKSGLPSDRFSAERTGGSVSTLTIQRTQQEDSAVYLCASSLVSGQGLGSPLHFGNGTRLTVT.

The chain links TRBV29-1 to TRBJ2-5, with unresolved D. Trimming left V 4 bases short and J 5 bases short, with 8 bases between. CDR3 size: 11 residues. The germline V gene encodes CDR1 SQVTM and CDR2 ANQGSEA. CDR3 sequence reads: CSVVYGETQYF. The CDR3 DNA follows: TGCAGCGTTGTTTATGGGGAGACCCAGTACTTC.

The rearrangement uses TRBV19 and TRBJ2-2; weak D call: TRBD2 (5 bases). CDR3 length: 15 residues. V dropped 7 bases and J dropped 1 base, with 13 bases sitting between them. Germline V gene data show CDR1 as LNHDA and CDR2 as SQIVND (reference sequence). In DNA form, the CDR3 reads TGTGCCAGTAAATCCCGAGGGCAGAACACCGGGGAGCTGTTTTTT. Protein: CASKSRGQNTGELFF.

The V call is TRBV6-6, the J call TRBJ2-7; TRBD1 or TRBD2 may be the D gene (5 bases each). CDR3 size: 14 residues. Trimming shortened V by 3 bases and J by 5 bases, and 14 bases separated the two germline ends. Germline V gene lookup returns CDR1 MNHNY and CDR2 SVGAGI (reference sequence). The CDR3 region has the DNA TGTGCCAGCAGTTATGAACAGGACTCGCACGAGCAGTACTTC. It is translated as CASSYEQDSHEQYF.

The chain carries TRBV5-1 and TRBJ2-1; 10 bases map to TRBD1. The CDR3 has 15 amino acids. Germline V gene lookup returns CDR1 SGHRS and CDR2 YFSETQ. J was trimmed by 7 bases and V by 0 bases; bases with no gene match: 4. This CDR3 is CASSLDPGQGNEQFF. CDR3 coding DNA: TGCGCCAGCAGCTTGGACCCGGGACAGGGGAATGAGCAGTTCTTC. Based on the CDR3 plus reference TRBV5-1 and TRBJ2-1, the full variable domain is KAGVTQTPRYLIKTRGQQVTLSCSPISGHRSVSWYQQTPGQGLQFLFEYFSETQRNKGNFPGRFSGRQFSNSRSEMNVSTLELGDSALYLCASSLDPGQGNEQFFGPGTRLTVL.

This clone was recorded a few times. The chain uses TRBV4-1 and TRBJ2-2; TRBD1 matches at 7 bases. This CDR3 is built from 16 residues. The V gene's germline CDR1 is MGHRA and CDR2 YSYEKL. Trimming at V came to 2 bases and at J to 5 bases, leaving 8 bases not matched to a gene. CDR3 nucleotide sequence: TGCGCCAGCAGCCAACCTCGCAGGGGGATAACCGGGGAGCTGTTTTTT. Protein product: CASSQPRRGITGELFF.

V and J are TRBV6-1 and TRBJ1-1; 10 bases align to TRBD1. The CDR3 has 14 residues. With V trimmed by 7 bases and J by 4 bases, 6 bases remained unmatched. CDR1 and CDR2 from the germline V gene are MNHNS and SASEGT. The CDR3, as DNA: TGTGCCAGCACCCTCGGGACAGGGGTCACTGAAGCTTTCTTT. Its translation: CASTLGTGVTEAFF.

This clone was found a few times. This chain uses TRBV11-1 with TRBJ2-6, with D perhaps matching TRBD1 or TRBD2 (6 bases each). V gave up 2 bases and J gave up 4 bases, with 15 bases separating them. The CDR3 spans 17 residues. Germline V CDR1 and CDR2: SGHAT, FQDESV (reference sequence). The CDR3 is CASSLRWGAAGANVLTF. CDR3 in DNA: TGTGCCAGCAGCTTAAGGTGGGGGGCTGCCGGGGCCAACGTCCTGACTTTC.

This sequence joins TRBV7-2 and TRBJ2-3; 10 nucleotides align to TRBD2. There are 16 residues in the CDR3. The germline V gene has CDR1 SGHTA and CDR2 FQGNSA. V dropped 1 base and J dropped 7; count of bases not matched to a gene: 8. The CDR3 DNA sequence: TGTGCCAGCAGCTTAGAGCGGGGGGGACCAACAAATACGCAGTATTTT. Translation: CASSLERGGPTNTQYF.

This clone came up a few times. V usage is TRBV5-6 and J usage is TRBJ1-2; 9 bases match TRBD1. The CDR3 is 15 amino acids. CDR1 and CDR2 (germline): SGHDT, YYEEEE. V shed 3 bases, J shed 6 bases, and the junction held 9 bases outside the gene matches. As DNA, the CDR3 is TGTGCCAGCAGCTCACCGAGACAGGGGGTGAATGGCTACACCTTC. Translation gives CASSSPRQGVNGYTF.

The chain carries TRBV12-2 and TRBJ2-2; the table's TRBD1 call for D was not verified on the DNA. TRBV12-2 is annotated as a pseudogene. This CDR3 contains 18 residues. The DNA for the CDR3 is TGTGCAAGTCGCTCGTCCCCGGGACAGGGGGCCACGGGCCGGGAGCTGTTTTTT. Its translation is CASRSSPGQGATGRELFF.

J is TRBJ1-5 and V is TRBV6-5; 9 bases match TRBD1. This CDR3 spans 14 amino acids. V dropped 6 bases and J dropped 6; count of bases not matched to a gene: 6. Germline V gene data show CDR1 as MNHEY and CDR2 as SVGAGI. This chain's CDR3 is CASSLQGARQPQHF. As DNA, the CDR3 is TGTGCCAGCAGCCTACAGGGGGCTCGTCAGCCCCAGCATTTT.

The chain uses TRBV6-1 and TRBJ2-3, with 12 bases identical to TRBD2. J lost 3 bases, V lost 5 bases, and 3 bases had no gene match. This CDR3 contains 15 residues. In germline, CDR1 is MNHNS, CDR2 SASEGT. The chain's CDR3 is CASSFLAGGTDTQYF. CDR3 in DNA: TGTGCCAGCAGTTTTCTAGCGGGGGGGACAGATACGCAGTATTTT.

The rearrangement links TRBV30 to TRBJ1-2; TRBD1 matches at 7 bases. Germline CDR1 GTSNPN, CDR2 SVGIG (reference sequence). V lost 4 bases to trimming and J lost 3 bases; unmatched junction nucleotides: 5. The CDR3 consists of 13 residues. The CDR3 DNA is TGTGCCTGGAAGGGGACAGACCACTATGGCTACACCTTC. This gives the protein CAWKGTDHYGYTF.

This rearrangement joins TRBV6-1 to TRBJ1-1; unclear D gene. Trimming removed 7 bases from V and 3 bases from J, with 6 bases in between. Germline values: CDR1 MNHNS, CDR2 SASEGT. The CDR3 extends over 11 amino acids. CDR3 region: CASTAYTEAFF. The CDR3 nucleotides are TGTGCCAGCACGGCTTACACTGAAGCTTTCTTT.

The chain is built from TRBV9 and TRBJ1-5, with 7 bases that match TRBD1. Unmatched junction bases numbered 10, after V lost 8 bases and J lost 5 bases. Germline V CDR1 and CDR2: SGDLS, YYNGEE. The CDR3 totals 14 residues. DNA for the CDR3: TGTGCCAGTTCCGGGACAGAAACTTATCAGCCCCAGCATTTT. This codes for CASSGTETYQPQHF.

V usage is TRBV6-1 and J usage is TRBJ1-2; 11 bases align to TRBD1. Trimming at V came to 6 bases and at J to 4 bases, leaving 4 bases not matched to a gene. Germline V CDR1 and CDR2: MNHNS, SASEGT. The CDR3 sequence is 14 residues long. CDR3: CASRRDRGIYGYTF. Written as DNA, the CDR3 is TGTGCCAGCAGAAGGGACAGGGGGATCTATGGCTACACCTTC.

This rearrangement joins TRBV5-1 to TRBJ2-7; D uncertain. The germline CDR1 and CDR2 sequences are SGHRS and YFSETQ. The CDR3 extends over 15 amino acids. The V gene lost 1 base and the J gene lost 0 bases, with 11 bases spanning the gap. The CDR3 nucleotides are TGCGCCAGCAGCTTGTCGGGCAGCAACTCCTACGAGCAGTACTTC. Encoded protein: CASSLSGSNSYEQYF.

V and J are TRBV6-1 and TRBJ2-1; weak D call: TRBD1 (5 bases). In germline, CDR1 is MNHNS, CDR2 SASEGT. V lost 5 bases to trimming and J lost 10 bases, with 15 bases between them. CDR3 length: 13 amino acids. CDR3 sequence: CASSLGFRGEQFF. The CDR3 DNA reads TGTGCCAGCAGTCTTGGGTTTAGGGGCGAGCAGTTCTTC.

The chain has TRBV7-9 and TRBJ2-2; D tentatively fits TRBD1 or TRBD2 (5 bases each). CDR1 SEHNR and CDR2 FQNEAQ come from the germline V gene (reference sequence). CDR3 length equals 15 residues. V lost 3 bases, J lost 3 bases, and 11 bases lay in between. CDR3 region: CASSFGTADTGELFF. In DNA form, the CDR3 reads TGTGCCAGCAGCTTTGGGACGGCAGACACCGGGGAGCTGTTTTTT.